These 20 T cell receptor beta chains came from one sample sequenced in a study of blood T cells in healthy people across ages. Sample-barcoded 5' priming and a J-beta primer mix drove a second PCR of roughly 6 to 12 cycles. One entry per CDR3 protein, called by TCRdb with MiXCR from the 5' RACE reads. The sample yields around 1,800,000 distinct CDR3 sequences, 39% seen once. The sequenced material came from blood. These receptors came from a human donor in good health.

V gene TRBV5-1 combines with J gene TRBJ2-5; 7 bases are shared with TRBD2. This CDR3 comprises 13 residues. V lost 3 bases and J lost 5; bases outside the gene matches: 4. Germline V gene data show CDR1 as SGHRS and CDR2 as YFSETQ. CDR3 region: CASSWASGETQYF. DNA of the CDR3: TGCGCCAGCAGCTGGGCTAGCGGCGAGACCCAGTACTTC.

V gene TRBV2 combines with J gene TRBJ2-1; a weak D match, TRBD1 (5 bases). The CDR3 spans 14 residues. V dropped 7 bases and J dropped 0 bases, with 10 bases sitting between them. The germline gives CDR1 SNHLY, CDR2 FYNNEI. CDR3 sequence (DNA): TGTGCCAGCATGACAGTCGGCTCCTACAATGAGCAGTTCTTC. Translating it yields CASMTVGSYNEQFF.

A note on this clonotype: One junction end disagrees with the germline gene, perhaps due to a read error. CDR3 sequence (DNA): TGTGCCAGCAGCCCCGCGAGTTGGGCGAACACTGAAGTTTTCTTT. Residues: CASSPASWANTEVFF. The chain is built from TRBV7-2 and TRBJ1-1; D is ambiguous. This CDR3 region has 15 residues. Germline V lookup: CDR1 SGHTA, CDR2 FQGNSA.

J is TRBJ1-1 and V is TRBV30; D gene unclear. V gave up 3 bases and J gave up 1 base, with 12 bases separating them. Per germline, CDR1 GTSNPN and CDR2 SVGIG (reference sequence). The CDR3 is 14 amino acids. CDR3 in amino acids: CAWREQAENTEAFF. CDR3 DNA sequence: TGTGCCTGGAGGGAACAAGCGGAGAACACTGAAGCTTTCTTT.

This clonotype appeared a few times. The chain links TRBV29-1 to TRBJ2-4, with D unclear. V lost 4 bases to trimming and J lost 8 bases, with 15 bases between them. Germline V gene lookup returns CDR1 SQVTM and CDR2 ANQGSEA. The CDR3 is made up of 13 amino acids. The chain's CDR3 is CSVAEDAAYIQYF. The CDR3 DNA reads TGCAGCGTTGCCGAGGACGCCGCATACATTCAGTACTTC.

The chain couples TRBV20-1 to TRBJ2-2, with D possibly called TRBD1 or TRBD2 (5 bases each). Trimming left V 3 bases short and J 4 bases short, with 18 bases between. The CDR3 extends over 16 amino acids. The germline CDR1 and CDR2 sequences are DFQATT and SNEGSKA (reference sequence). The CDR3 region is CSASPSGRRSTGELFF. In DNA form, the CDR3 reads TGCAGTGCTAGCCCCTCGGGACGTAGAAGCACCGGGGAGCTGTTTTTT.

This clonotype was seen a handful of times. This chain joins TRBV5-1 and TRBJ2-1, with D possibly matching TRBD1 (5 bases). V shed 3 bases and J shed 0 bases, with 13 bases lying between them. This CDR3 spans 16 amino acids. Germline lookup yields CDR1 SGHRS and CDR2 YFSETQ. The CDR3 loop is CASSSLQVSSYNEQFF. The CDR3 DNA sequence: TGCGCCAGCAGCTCTCTACAGGTCAGCTCCTACAATGAGCAGTTCTTC.

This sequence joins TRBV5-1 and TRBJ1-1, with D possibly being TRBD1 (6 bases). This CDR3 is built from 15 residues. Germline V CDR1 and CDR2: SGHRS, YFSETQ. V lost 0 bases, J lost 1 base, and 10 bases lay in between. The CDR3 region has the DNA TGCGCCAGCAGCTTGGGTCAACAGGGGAACACTGAAGCTTTCTTT. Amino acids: CASSLGQQGNTEAFF.

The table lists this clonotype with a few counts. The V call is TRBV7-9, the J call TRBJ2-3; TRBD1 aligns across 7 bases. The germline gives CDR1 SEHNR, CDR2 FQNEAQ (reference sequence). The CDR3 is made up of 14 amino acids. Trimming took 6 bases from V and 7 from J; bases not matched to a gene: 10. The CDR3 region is CASSWTGSSNTQYF. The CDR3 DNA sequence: TGTGCCAGCAGTTGGACAGGTTCATCGAATACGCAGTATTTT.

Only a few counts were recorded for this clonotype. The CDR3 protein is CASSQDLGGASYEQYF. The CDR3 coding sequence is TGTGCCAGCAGCCAAGATTTAGGGGGGGCCTCCTACGAGCAGTACTTC. The chain couples TRBV3-1 to TRBJ2-4, with D maybe TRBD2 (7 bases). The J call may be faulty, since TRBJ2-7 better matches the DNA end. This CDR3 comprises 16 residues. CDR1 and CDR2 from the germline V gene are LGHDT and YNNKEL (reference sequence).

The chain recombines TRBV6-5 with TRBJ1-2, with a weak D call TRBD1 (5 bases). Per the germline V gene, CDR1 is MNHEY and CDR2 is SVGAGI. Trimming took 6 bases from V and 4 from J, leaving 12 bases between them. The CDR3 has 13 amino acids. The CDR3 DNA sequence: TGTGCCAGCAGATTGACAGACACCTATGGCTACACCTTC. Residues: CASRLTDTYGYTF.

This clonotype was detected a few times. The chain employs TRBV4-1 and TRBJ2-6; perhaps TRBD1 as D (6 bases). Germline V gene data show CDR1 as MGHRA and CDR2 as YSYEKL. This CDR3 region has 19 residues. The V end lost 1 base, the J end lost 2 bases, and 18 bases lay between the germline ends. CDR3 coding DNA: TGCGCCAGCAGCCAAGCAGAGACAGGATCTCTGACTGGGGCCAACGTCCTGACTTTC. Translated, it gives CASSQAETGSLTGANVLTF.

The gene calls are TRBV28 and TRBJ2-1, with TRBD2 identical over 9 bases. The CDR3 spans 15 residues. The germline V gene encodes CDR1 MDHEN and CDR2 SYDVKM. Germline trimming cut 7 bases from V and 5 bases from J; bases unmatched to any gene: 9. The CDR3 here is CASTPAGGPHNEQFF. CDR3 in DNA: TGTGCCAGCACTCCGGCGGGGGGGCCCCACAATGAGCAGTTCTTC.

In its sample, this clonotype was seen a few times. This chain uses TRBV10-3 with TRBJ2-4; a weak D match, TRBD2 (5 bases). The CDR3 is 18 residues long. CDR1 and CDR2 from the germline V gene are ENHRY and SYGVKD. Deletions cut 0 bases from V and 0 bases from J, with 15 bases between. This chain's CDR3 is CAISESRFGNLAKNIQYF. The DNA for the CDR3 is TGTGCCATCAGTGAGTCGAGGTTCGGGAACCTAGCCAAAAACATTCAGTACTTC.

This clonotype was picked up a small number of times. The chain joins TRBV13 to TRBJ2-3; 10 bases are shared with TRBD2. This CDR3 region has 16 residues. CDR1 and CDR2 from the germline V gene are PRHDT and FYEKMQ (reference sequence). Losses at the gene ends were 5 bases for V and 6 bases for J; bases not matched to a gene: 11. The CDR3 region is CASSPQGLAGVDTQYF. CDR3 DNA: TGTGCCAGCAGCCCCCAGGGTCTAGCGGGGGTTGATACGCAGTATTTT.

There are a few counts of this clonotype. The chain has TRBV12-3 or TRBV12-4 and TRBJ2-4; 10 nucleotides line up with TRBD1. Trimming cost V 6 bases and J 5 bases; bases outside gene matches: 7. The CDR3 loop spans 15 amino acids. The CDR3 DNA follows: TGTGCCAGCAGACCTTATGGGACAGGGGAAAACATTCAGTACTTC. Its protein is CASRPYGTGENIQYF.

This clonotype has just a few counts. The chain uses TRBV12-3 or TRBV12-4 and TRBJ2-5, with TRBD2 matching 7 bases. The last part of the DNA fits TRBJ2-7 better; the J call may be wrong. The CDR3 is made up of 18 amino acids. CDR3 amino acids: CASSPPTLIGGTIYEQYF. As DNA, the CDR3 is TGTGCCAGCAGTCCGCCTACCCTTATCGGGGGGACTATCTACGAGCAGTACTTC.

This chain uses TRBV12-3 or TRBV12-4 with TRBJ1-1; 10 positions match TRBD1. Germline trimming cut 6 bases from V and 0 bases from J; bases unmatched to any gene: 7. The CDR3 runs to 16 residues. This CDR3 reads CASRIGTGAVNTEAFF. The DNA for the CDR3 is TGTGCCAGCAGGATCGGGACAGGGGCCGTGAACACTGAAGCTTTCTTT.

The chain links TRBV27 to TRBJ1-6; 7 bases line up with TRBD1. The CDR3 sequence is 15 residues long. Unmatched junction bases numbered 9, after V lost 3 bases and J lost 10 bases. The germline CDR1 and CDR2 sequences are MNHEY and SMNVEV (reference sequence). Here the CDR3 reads CASSFQQGGASPLHF. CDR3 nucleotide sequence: TGTGCCAGCAGTTTTCAGCAGGGGGGTGCATCACCCCTCCACTTT.

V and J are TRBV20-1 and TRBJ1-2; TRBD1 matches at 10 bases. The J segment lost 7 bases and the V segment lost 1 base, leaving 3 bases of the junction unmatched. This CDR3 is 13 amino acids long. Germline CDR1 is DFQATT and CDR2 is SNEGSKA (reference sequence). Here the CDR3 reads CSARVGDRGGYTF. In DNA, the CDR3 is TGCAGTGCTAGAGTAGGGGACAGGGGTGGCTACACCTTC.